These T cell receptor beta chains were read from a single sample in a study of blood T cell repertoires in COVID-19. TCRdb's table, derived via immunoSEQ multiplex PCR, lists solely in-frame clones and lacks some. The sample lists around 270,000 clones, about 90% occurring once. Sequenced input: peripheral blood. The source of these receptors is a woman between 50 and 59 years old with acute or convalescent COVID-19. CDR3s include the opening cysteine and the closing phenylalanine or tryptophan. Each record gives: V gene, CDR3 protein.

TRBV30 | CATGGTPASNQPQHF
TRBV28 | CASSKLLLQANTEAFF
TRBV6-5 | CASGTKSSYEQYF
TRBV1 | CTSRPWRALNYGYTF
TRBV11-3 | CASSPVPAGIDYGYTF
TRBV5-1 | CASSFSNREYLEQYF
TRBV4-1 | CASSQIAGSNTYEQYF
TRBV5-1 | CASREGGGSTEAFF
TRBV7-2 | CASSLQGNNQPQHF
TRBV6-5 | CASSYRGNTEAFF
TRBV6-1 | CASSELLAGPRGGYGNQPQHF
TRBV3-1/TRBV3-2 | CASSPPAGSYEQYF
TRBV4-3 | CASSPETVIGAKNIQYF
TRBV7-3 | CASSLLAGEQFF
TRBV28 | CAGRAVSTDTQYF